This T cell receptor (beta chain) was captured by sequencing in a study of cytomegalovirus exposure and HLA in healthy donors. With regard to this clone: No antigen is known for it.

Study findings and constraints: It was approximately 170 TCR beta chains that were listed as cytomegalovirus-associated.

With 8 bases removed from V and 3 bases from J, the gap between germline ends came to 11 bases. This CDR3 has 13 amino acids. From germline, CDR1 is LNHDA and CDR2 SQIVND (reference sequence). Clones were sequenced by immunoSEQ multiplex PCR, and TCRdb holds only the in-frame ones, with some missing. The data hold 100,000 to 150,000 clones, with roughly 90% observed a single time. This clonotype was obtained from a young man in good health and CMV-seronegative. The specimen was PBMCs. This sequence joins TRBV19 and TRBJ1-5; no reliable D call. The CDR3 sequence: CASGRYTNQPQHF. The CDR3 region has the DNA TGTGCCAGTGGCCGTTACACCAATCAGCCCCAGCATTTT. Complete variable domain (other parts from reference TRBV19 and TRBJ1-5): DGGITQSPKYLFRKEGQNVTLSCEQNLNHDAMYWYRQDPGQGLRLIYYSQIVNDFQKGDIAEGYSVSREKKESFPLTVTSAQKNPTAFYLCASGRYTNQPQHFGDGTRLSIL.